A single TCR beta chain is shown here with its context. The antigen remains unidentified. This entry belongs to a study of shared clonotypes between healthy human individuals. Study-wide background: Donors had three CD4 naive, three CD4 memory, two CD8 naive and one CD8 memory plate apiece.

The repertoire was sequenced with immunoSEQ multiplex PCR; TCRdb's copy has only in-frame clones and lacks some. The sample includes 330,000 or so clones, around 67% of them seen just once. Germline CDR1 is LNHDA and CDR2 is SQIVND (reference sequence). The length of the CDR3 is 12 residues. Between the trimmed V and J ends, which lost 8 bases and 7 bases, there was a span of 14 bases. Donors were healthy HIV-negative adults without recently reported acute infections or vaccinations. All the donors were Caucasian adults who lived in Nashville, Tennessee. Study observations and caveats: In this cohort, only blood was sampled, and tissue repertoires likely differ.

Sequenced: memory CD4+ T cells sorted from blood. Regarding subset: CD45RA-negative fraction. This TCR was sampled from a man aged 25-45 years in good health. The rearrangement uses TRBV19 and TRBJ1-2; a possible D gene is TRBD1 (5 bases). CDR3 residues: CASRDVFSGYTF. DNA of the CDR3: TGTGCCAGTCGGGACGTGTTCTCTGGCTACACCTTC.